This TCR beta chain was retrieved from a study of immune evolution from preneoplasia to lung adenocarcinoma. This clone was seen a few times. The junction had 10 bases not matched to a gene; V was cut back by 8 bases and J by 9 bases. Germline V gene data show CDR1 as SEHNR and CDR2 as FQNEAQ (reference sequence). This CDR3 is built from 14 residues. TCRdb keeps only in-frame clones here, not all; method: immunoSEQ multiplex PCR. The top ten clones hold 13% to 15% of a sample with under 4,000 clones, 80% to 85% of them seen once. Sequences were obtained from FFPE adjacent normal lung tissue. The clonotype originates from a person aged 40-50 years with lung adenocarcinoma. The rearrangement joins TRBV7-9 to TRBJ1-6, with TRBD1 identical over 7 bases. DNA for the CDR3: TGTGCCAGCTCCGAGACAGGGTCAAGTTCACCCCTCCACTTT. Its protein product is CASSETGSSSPLHF.